These 10 T cell receptor beta chains were all obtained from the same sample, sequenced in a study of shared clonotypes between healthy human individuals. The assay was immunoSEQ multiplex PCR, and TCRdb's table has in-frame clones only and misses some. The sample gives around 2.5 million clones, over 85% of which show up once; roughly 0.36% is in the top ten. The sequenced material came from naive CD4+ T cells from PBMCs. Noted subset: CD45RA+ positively selected. Receptors were obtained from a man aged 18 to 29 in good health. Some clones in this sample may be carry-over from other donors' samples.

The chain employs TRBV19 and TRBJ1-4; tentative D call: TRBD1 (5 bases). The germline V gene has CDR1 LNHDA and CDR2 SQIVND (reference sequence). V was trimmed by 5 bases and J by 5 bases, leaving 21 bases between them. The CDR3 spans 17 residues. The CDR3 nucleotides are TGTGCCAGTAGTGCACCCAGGGACGCAGAACAGAATGAAAAACTGTTTTTT. This translates into CASSAPRDAEQNEKLFF.

The sample holds a few counts of this clone. The sample holds other DNA sequences that translate to the same CDR3. The chain carries TRBV30 and TRBJ1-1; 8 bases match TRBD1. CDR1 is GTSNPN and CDR2 is SVGIG in the germline V gene (reference sequence). The CDR3 is made up of 13 amino acids. The V segment lost 3 bases and the J segment 2 bases; nucleotides outside the gene matches: 2. The CDR3 DNA reads TGTGCCTGGAGAGGACAGGGAAACACTGAAGCTTTCTTT. This encodes CAWRGQGNTEAFF.

With respect to this clone: Different DNA sequences within this sample yield the same CDR3. The J gene is TRBJ2-1, the V gene TRBV28; D may be TRBD2 (6 bases). V gave up 2 bases and J gave up 1 base, with 9 bases separating them. Germline V lookup: CDR1 MDHEN, CDR2 SYDVKM. The CDR3 loop spans 15 amino acids. CDR3 protein: CASSLGGRSYNEQFF. The CDR3 bases are TGTGCCAGCAGTTTAGGGGGGAGGTCCTACAATGAGCAGTTCTTC.

This rearrangement joins TRBV30 to TRBJ1-5; possible D gene TRBD1, 5 bases. Trimming left V 1 base short and J 0 bases short, with 10 bases between. This CDR3 spans 15 amino acids. From germline, CDR1 is GTSNPN and CDR2 SVGIG (reference sequence). CDR3 bases: TGTGCCTGGAGTGGGAGACAGATTAGCAATCAGCCCCAGCATTTT. As protein: CAWSGRQISNQPQHF.

The chain carries TRBV18 and TRBJ2-7; D remains unclear. The CDR3 length is 14 residues. The ends were cut back, 0 bases at V and 3 bases at J, with 9 bases in the middle. Germline CDR1 reads KGHSH; CDR2 reads LQKENI. CDR3 region: CASSPPAANYEQYF. The CDR3, as DNA: TGTGCCAGCTCACCACCGGCAGCGAACTACGAGCAGTACTTC.

This chain uses TRBV4-2 with TRBJ2-6; no reliable D call. The CDR3 loop spans 15 amino acids. From germline, CDR1 is LGHNA and CDR2 YNFKEQ. V lost 4 bases to trimming and J lost 0 bases, with 7 bases between them. The DNA for the CDR3 is TGTGCCAGCAGCCCCGTTGCCTCTGGGGCCAACGTCCTGACTTTC. Residues: CASSPVASGANVLTF.

This chain connects TRBV25-1 to TRBJ2-5; weak D call: TRBD2 (6 bases). Trimming took off 6 bases at V and 4 bases at J, with 12 bases between the two ends. This CDR3 region has 13 residues. Germline CDR1 reads MGHDK; CDR2 reads SYGVNS. This CDR3 reads CASSPGGPETQYF. CDR3 in DNA: TGTGCCAGCAGCCCTGGAGGGCCAGAGACCCAGTACTTC.

On this clone: Distinct nucleotide sequences in the sample also encode this CDR3. The CDR3 sequence: CASSYSRRAYEQYF. In nucleotides, the CDR3 is TGTGCCAGCAGTTATAGTCGCAGGGCCTACGAGCAGTACTTC. The chain has TRBV6-5 and TRBJ2-7; TRBD1 might be the D (5 bases). Germline V lookup: CDR1 MNHEY, CDR2 SVGAGI. The germline V and J ends were trimmed by 3 bases and 2 bases, with 11 bases remaining between them. The CDR3 has 14 residues.

Only one count was recorded for this clone. In the same sample, other DNA sequences code for this CDR3. The J gene is TRBJ2-3, the V gene TRBV2, with 7 positions matching TRBD1. The CDR3 loop spans 14 amino acids. Per the germline V gene, CDR1 is SNHLY and CDR2 is FYNNEI. The V segment lost 6 bases and the J segment 2 bases; nucleotides outside the gene matches: 5. Here the CDR3 DNA reads TGTGCCAGCAGCTCAGACAGGGACACAGATACGCAGTATTTT. Translated, it gives CASSSDRDTDTQYF.

Turning to this clone: The same CDR3 is also encoded by other DNA sequences in this sample. This chain connects TRBV2 to TRBJ1-1; 7 bases fit TRBD1. The CDR3 loop spans 13 amino acids. V was clipped by 5 bases and J by 1 base; unmatched bases: 1. Germline V lookup: CDR1 SNHLY, CDR2 FYNNEI. This CDR3 reads CASSRQGNTEAFF. Here the CDR3 DNA reads TGTGCCAGCAGTAGACAGGGGAACACTGAAGCTTTCTTT.